This TCR beta chain was obtained from a study of OX40 agonist ivuxolimab in advanced cancers. Study context: Averaging roughly 60 years in age, with a range of about 23 to 90, the cohort was 82.7% male.

Using immunoSEQ multiplex PCR, the repertoire was profiled, and TCRdb retains in-frame clones only, with some absent. Found here are about 90,000 clones, 70% to 90% of them singletons; the top ten hold 7.4%. General study results and limits: Fewer expanded clones were found on average in CD4+ than in CD8+ T cells.

Points on this clone: Its cognate antigen is unknown.

With 3 bases clipped from V and 2 bases from J, the junction kept 8 bases outside the gene matches. Per germline, CDR1 SGHAT and CDR2 FQNNGV. The CDR3 has 16 residues. The chain is built from TRBV11-2 and TRBJ2-5, with TRBD1 matching 8 bases. This sequence was found in an adult with an advanced solid tumor such as melanoma, head and neck, liver or kidney cancer. The material was CD4+ or CD8+ T cells sorted from blood, obtained in a trial of the OX40 agonist ivuxolimab. Written as DNA, the CDR3 is TGTGCCAGCAGCTTGGGACAGGAGGCCTTACAAGAGACCCAGTACTTC. Residues: CASSLGQEALQETQYF.